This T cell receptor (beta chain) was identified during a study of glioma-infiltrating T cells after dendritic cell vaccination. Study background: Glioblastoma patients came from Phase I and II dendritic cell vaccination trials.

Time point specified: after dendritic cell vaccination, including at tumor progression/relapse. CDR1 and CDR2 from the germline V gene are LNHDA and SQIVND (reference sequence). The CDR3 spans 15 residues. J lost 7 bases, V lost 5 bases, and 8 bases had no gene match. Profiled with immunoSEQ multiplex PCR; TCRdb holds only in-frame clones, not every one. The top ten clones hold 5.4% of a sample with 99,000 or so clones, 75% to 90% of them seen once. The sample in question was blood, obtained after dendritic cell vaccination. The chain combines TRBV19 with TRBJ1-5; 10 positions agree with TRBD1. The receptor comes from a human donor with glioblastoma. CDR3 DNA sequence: TGTGCCAGTAGTGCTTCGACAGGGGGCTACCAGCCCCAGCATTTT. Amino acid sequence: CASSASTGGYQPQHF. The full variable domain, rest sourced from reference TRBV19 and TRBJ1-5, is DGGITQSPKYLFRKEGQNVTLSCEQNLNHDAMYWYRQDPGQGLRLIYYSQIVNDFQKGDIAEGYSVSREKKESFPLTVTSAQKNPTAFYLCASSASTGGYQPQHFGDGTRLSIL.